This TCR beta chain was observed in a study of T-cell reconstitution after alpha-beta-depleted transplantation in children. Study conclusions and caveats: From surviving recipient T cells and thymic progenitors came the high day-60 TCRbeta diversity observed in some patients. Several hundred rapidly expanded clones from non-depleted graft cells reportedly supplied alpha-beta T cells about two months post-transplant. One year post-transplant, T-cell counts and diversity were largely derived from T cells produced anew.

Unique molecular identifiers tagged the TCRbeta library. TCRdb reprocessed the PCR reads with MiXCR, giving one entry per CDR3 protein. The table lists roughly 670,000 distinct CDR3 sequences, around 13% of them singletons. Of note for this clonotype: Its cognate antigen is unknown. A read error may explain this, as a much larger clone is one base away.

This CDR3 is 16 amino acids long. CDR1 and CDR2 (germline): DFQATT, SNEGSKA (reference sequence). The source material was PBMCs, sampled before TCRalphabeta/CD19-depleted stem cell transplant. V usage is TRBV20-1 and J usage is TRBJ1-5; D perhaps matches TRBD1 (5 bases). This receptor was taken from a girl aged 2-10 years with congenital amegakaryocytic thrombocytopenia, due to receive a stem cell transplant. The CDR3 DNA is TGCAGTGCTAGAGTCCATGGCGGGGGACGCAATCAGCCCCAGCCTTTT. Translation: CSARVHGGGRNQPQPF.